Presented here are 21 T cell receptor beta chains from one specimen sequenced in a study of T cell repertoires in cytomegalovirus infection. TCRdb re-analysed the reads in MiXCR, keeping a single row per CDR3 protein. This sample carries under 200,000 distinct CDR3 sequences, about a tenth of them seen once, and the ten largest clones take about 4.6%. The sample comprised PBMCs. The receptors were gathered from a human donor in good health (CMV status not recorded). Some clones in this sample may be carry-over from other donors' samples.

This clonotype has ten or more counts. One junction end disagrees with the germline gene, perhaps due to a read error. This rearrangement joins TRBV7-2 to TRBJ1-5; D unclear. The CDR3 contains 13 residues. Germline V gives CDR1 SGHTA, CDR2 FQGNSA. The CDR3 DNA follows: TGCGCCAGCAGCTTGGAACGAAATCAGCCCCAGCATTTT. Its protein is CASSLERNQPQHF.

The chain joins TRBV5-1 to TRBJ2-7; D may be TRBD2 (6 bases). Germline V gene lookup returns CDR1 SGHRS and CDR2 YFSETQ. The CDR3 is 14 amino acids. The V end lost 4 bases, the J end lost 3 bases, and 14 bases lay between the germline ends. In DNA, the CDR3 is TGCGCCAGCAGCCGGACCGACGGGGGCTACGAGCAGTACTTC. Translation gives CASSRTDGGYEQYF.

The rearrangement joins TRBV20-1 to TRBJ1-4; 10 bases map to TRBD1. V dropped 3 bases and J dropped 4; count of bases not matched to a gene: 5. Germline CDR1 is DFQATT and CDR2 is SNEGSKA (reference sequence). This CDR3 contains 15 residues. The CDR3 loop reads CSASRQGASNEKLFF. The CDR3, as DNA: TGCAGTGCTAGTCGACAGGGGGCGAGTAATGAAAAACTGTTTTTT.

This clonotype was detected ten times or more. Written as DNA, the CDR3 is TGCGCCAGCAGCCCTTCAATCCGGGACAGGTCCTACAATGAGCAGTTCTTC. Protein sequence: CASSPSIRDRSYNEQFF. The rearrangement links TRBV4-3 to TRBJ2-1, with 8 bases matching TRBD1. The CDR3 covers 17 residues. Trimming at V came to 4 bases and at J to 1 base, leaving 9 bases not matched to a gene. The germline gives CDR1 LGHNA, CDR2 YSLEER.

This clonotype was picked up many times. This rearrangement joins TRBV28 to TRBJ2-1, with 10 bases identical to TRBD2. With 5 bases clipped from V and 8 bases from J, the junction kept 12 bases outside the gene matches. From germline, CDR1 is MDHEN and CDR2 SYDVKM. This CDR3 comprises 16 residues. CDR3 loop: CASSMGLAPRLDEQFF. The CDR3, as DNA: TGTGCCAGCAGTATGGGACTAGCGCCCCGGTTGGATGAGCAGTTCTTC.

This clonotype was recorded at least ten times. The rearrangement joins TRBV7-8 to TRBJ2-7; TRBD2 agrees at 11 bases. This CDR3 contains 16 residues. The trim removed 3 bases at V and 2 bases at J, leaving 6 bases unmatched. CDR1 is SGHVS, CDR2 FQNEAQ, per germline. The CDR3 region is CASSFSTSGVAYEQYF. The CDR3 DNA sequence: TGTGCCAGCAGCTTCTCGACTAGCGGGGTAGCCTACGAGCAGTACTTC.

This clonotype was observed at least ten times. The chain recombines TRBV28 with TRBJ2-3, with 12 bases fitting TRBD1. The length of the CDR3 is 15 residues. Trimming at V came to 2 bases and at J to 5 bases, leaving 2 bases not matched to a gene. Germline CDR1 and CDR2: MDHEN and SYDVKM. The CDR3 bases are TGTGCCAGCAGTTTAGGGACAGGGGGCGAAGATACGCAGTATTTT. This codes for CASSLGTGGEDTQYF.

This clonotype was recorded at least ten times. The rearrangement joins TRBV11-2 to TRBJ2-3; 8 bases fit TRBD2. Germline trimming cut 2 bases from V and 2 bases from J; bases unmatched to any gene: 6. Germline V lookup: CDR1 SGHAT, CDR2 FQNNGV. The CDR3 is made up of 16 amino acids. CDR3: CASSLTSGILTDTQYF. The DNA of the CDR3 is TGTGCCAGCAGCTTAACTAGCGGTATACTCACAGATACGCAGTATTTT.

Ten or more counts support this clonotype. The rearrangement joins TRBV7-9 to TRBJ2-3; 9 positions match TRBD2. Germline lookup yields CDR1 SEHNR and CDR2 FQNEAQ (reference sequence). CDR3 size: 14 residues. After removal of 5 bases from V and 5 bases from J, the junction contained 5 bases not matched to a gene. The CDR3 DNA reads as TGTGCCAGCAGCCATAGCGGGGGAGTAGATACGCAGTATTTT. Encoded protein: CASSHSGGVDTQYF. The variable domain in full, completed from reference TRBV7-9 and TRBJ2-3, reads DTGVSQNPRHKITKRGQNVTFRCDPISEHNRLYWYRQTLGQGPEFLTYFQNEAQLEKSRLLSDRFSAERPKGSFSTLEIQRTEQGDSAMYLCASSHSGGVDTQYFGPGTRLTVL.

This clonotype came up many times. The chain is built from TRBV7-2 and TRBJ2-3; 11 bases are shared with TRBD2. Germline assignment: CDR1 SGHTA and CDR2 FQGNSA. Trimming took 7 bases from V and 2 from J; bases not matched to a gene: 8. There are 16 residues in the CDR3. In nucleotides, the CDR3 is TGTGCCAGCAATATACAGACTAGCGGGATCACAGATACGCAGTATTTT. Amino acid sequence: CASNIQTSGITDTQYF.

This clonotype appeared a few times. The rearrangement links TRBV5-1 to TRBJ2-2; tentatively, D is TRBD2 (5 bases). The CDR3 has 15 residues. V was trimmed by 3 bases and J by 1 base, leaving 10 bases between them. The germline V gene has CDR1 SGHRS and CDR2 YFSETQ. CDR3 residues: CASSWTWRNTGELFF. The CDR3 DNA reads as TGCGCCAGCAGCTGGACTTGGCGGAACACCGGGGAGCTGTTTTTT.

This clonotype was seen a handful of times. This chain links TRBV20-1 with TRBJ2-5; no clear D gene. The germline V and J ends were trimmed by 5 bases and 4 bases, with 14 bases remaining between them. The CDR3 runs 13 residues. Germline values: CDR1 DFQATT, CDR2 SNEGSKA (reference sequence). The CDR3: CSAVDPYAETQYF. CDR3 nucleotides: TGCAGTGCTGTCGACCCGTACGCAGAGACCCAGTACTTC.

The sample holds a few counts of this clonotype. V gene TRBV20-1 combines with J gene TRBJ1-5; a possible D gene is TRBD1 (6 bases). Germline CDR1 DFQATT, CDR2 SNEGSKA (reference sequence). The V end lost 3 bases, the J end lost 7 bases, and 19 bases lay between the germline ends. The CDR3 contains 15 residues. The CDR3 DNA is TGCAGTGCTAGGCACAGGGTAAGACGTGGGCAGCCCCAGCATTTT. This translates into CSARHRVRRGQPQHF.

J is TRBJ2-3 and V is TRBV20-1; 8 positions agree with TRBD2. V lost 5 bases and J lost 4; bases outside the gene matches: 5. The CDR3 contains 13 residues. Germline V gene lookup returns CDR1 DFQATT and CDR2 SNEGSKA (reference sequence). CDR3 residues: CSAGAGASDTQYF. The CDR3 bases are TGCAGTGCTGGAGCGGGAGCCTCAGATACGCAGTATTTT.

This clonotype was picked up many times. The genes are TRBV28 and TRBJ2-3; D might be TRBD2 (6 bases). This CDR3 spans 17 amino acids. Germline loops: CDR1 MDHEN, CDR2 SYDVKM. The V gene lost 4 bases and the J gene lost 2 bases, with 19 bases spanning the gap. The CDR3 nucleotides are TGTGCCAGCAGTTCGGGGATCGGGGGATTTAACACAGATACGCAGTATTTT. The encoded protein is CASSSGIGGFNTDTQYF.

This clonotype was recorded many times. V usage is TRBV11-2 and J usage is TRBJ1-3, with D perhaps TRBD1 (6 bases). The CDR3 runs to 16 residues. The V and J ends lost 3 bases and 0 bases respectively, with 12 bases between them. Germline V CDR1 and CDR2: SGHAT, FQNNGV. The CDR3 DNA sequence: TGTGCCAGCAGCTTTTTTAGGACAGTCTCTGGAAACACCATATATTTT. Its translation is CASSFFRTVSGNTIYF.

The chain recombines TRBV2 with TRBJ2-1, with D possibly being TRBD1 (5 bases). Between the trimmed V and J ends, which lost 6 bases and 9 bases, there was a span of 9 bases. CDR1 is SNHLY and CDR2 is FYNNEI in the germline V gene. The length of the CDR3 is 11 residues. The CDR3 bases are TGTGCCAGCAGCCAGACAGCTGAGCAGTTCTTC. The encoded protein is CASSQTAEQFF.

This clonotype has only a few counts. The rearrangement uses TRBV6-1 and TRBJ1-3; TRBD1 matches 7 bases. The germline V gene has CDR1 MNHNS and CDR2 SASEGT. The length of the CDR3 is 15 residues. The junction had 6 bases not matched to a gene; V was cut back by 5 bases and J by 2 bases. DNA of the CDR3: TGTGCCAGCAGTCGTAAGGGGGCCGCTGGAAACACCATATATTTT. Protein: CASSRKGAAGNTIYF.

The chain uses TRBV5-1 and TRBJ2-1, with 14 nucleotides matching TRBD2. The CDR3 totals 16 residues. V lost 3 bases to trimming and J lost 8 bases; unmatched junction nucleotides: 7. Germline V gene lookup returns CDR1 SGHRS and CDR2 YFSETQ. In DNA, the CDR3 is TGCGCCAGCAGCTACTCCGGGACTAGCGGGAGTCATGAGCAGTTCTTC. It translates to CASSYSGTSGSHEQFF.

This clonotype occurred many times. This chain joins TRBV7-2 and TRBJ2-1; possible D gene TRBD1, 8 bases. Germline CDR1 reads SGHTA; CDR2 reads FQGNSA. The V gene lost 1 base and the J gene lost 7 bases, with 14 bases spanning the gap. The CDR3 is 15 amino acids. The CDR3 nucleotides are TGTGCCAGCAGCTTAGATGGACAGGGAGGGAATGAGCAGTTCTTC. Translated, it gives CASSLDGQGGNEQFF.

This clonotype was found many times. The J gene is TRBJ2-5, the V gene TRBV28; 11 positions match TRBD2. J lost 5 bases, V lost 3 bases, and 5 bases had no gene match. CDR3 length: 15 residues. CDR1 is MDHEN and CDR2 is SYDVKM in the germline V gene. CDR3 DNA: TGTGCCAGCAGTTTCGTAGCGGGGGGGATCGAGACCCAGTACTTC. Translated, it gives CASSFVAGGIETQYF.